The T cell receptor (beta chain) described here comes from a study of blood T cell repertoires in COVID-19. V shed 5 bases and J shed 6 bases, with 17 bases lying between them. Germline V gives CDR1 SNHLY, CDR2 FYNNEI. The CDR3 is made up of 15 amino acids. Recovered status in Cohort 3 required two negative PCRs, clearance, or symptom resolution. This clone was counted between two and nine times. Sequencing used immunoSEQ multiplex PCR; TCRdb keeps in-frame clones, though not all of them. The table includes over 110,000 clones, 80% to 90% detected once. This sequence was found in a man aged 60-69 years who had recovered from COVID-19. The chain couples TRBV2 to TRBJ1-5; possibly TRBD1 for D (5 bases). Material: PBMCs or T cells enriched from blood (not recorded which). The CDR3 spells CASSRTSGGGQPQHF. CDR3 DNA sequence: TGTGCCAGCAGTCGGACCTCCGGGGGGGGTCAGCCCCAGCATTTT.